A single sample is the source of the 17 T cell receptor beta chains below, sequenced in a study of STAT5B mutations in CD4+ large granular lymphocyte leukemia (dated by TCRdb to the early 2020s). The library was produced with the immunoSEQ multiplex PCR assay. TCRdb limited this immuneACCESS table to in-frame rearrangements with V and J called. A share of clones is missing; checked studies link under half to unresolved V genes, and the rest is unexplained. The sample yields 31,000 or so clones; roughly 77% were counted once. Jointly, the top ten make up approximately 2% of the sample. Sequencing was performed on CD4+ T cells from blood buffy coats. The receptors stem from a human donor in good health.

The rearrangement uses TRBV20-1 and TRBJ2-5; D possibly corresponds to TRBD2 (5 bases). The CDR3 length is 11 residues. Trimming removed 7 bases at V and 6 bases at J, with 12 bases between. Germline V gene sequence: CDR1 DFQATT, CDR2 SNEGSKA (reference sequence). The CDR3 DNA reads as TGCAGTGTCCCACTAGGGCAGACCCAGTACTTC. As protein: CSVPLGQTQYF.

Here the CDR3 DNA reads TGTGCCAGCAGCTTAGGCTCTCGGGGGGACCCCTACGAGCAGTACTTC. As protein: CASSLGSRGDPYEQYF. J is TRBJ2-7 and V is TRBV7-6; 7 bases align to TRBD2. In germline, CDR1 is SGHVS, CDR2 FNYEAQ. Trimming took 1 base from V and 2 from J; bases not matched to a gene: 8. This CDR3 contains 16 residues.

The chain combines TRBV19 with TRBJ2-2, with 7 bases that match TRBD1. Germline V gene data show CDR1 as LNHDA and CDR2 as SQIVND (reference sequence). The V and J ends lost 6 bases and 1 base, in that order; junction bases with no gene match: 2. This CDR3 has 14 amino acids. The CDR3 is CASRQGKNTGELFF. In DNA, the CDR3 is TGTGCCAGTAGACAGGGGAAGAACACCGGGGAGCTGTTTTTT.

The chain combines TRBV19 with TRBJ2-3; TRBD2 matches at 8 bases. The CDR3 consists of 15 residues. The germline V gene encodes CDR1 LNHDA and CDR2 SQIVND (reference sequence). Trimming at V came to 5 bases and at J to 4 bases, leaving 8 bases not matched to a gene. The CDR3 is CASSPGLARSDTQYF. In nucleotides, the CDR3 is TGTGCCAGTAGTCCCGGACTAGCTAGGTCAGATACGCAGTATTTT.

The chain links TRBV5-5 to TRBJ1-2; the match to TRBD1 covers 7 bases. The germline CDR1 and CDR2 sequences are SGHKS and YYEKEE (reference sequence). Trimming at V came to 4 bases and at J to 4 bases, leaving 7 bases not matched to a gene. The CDR3 sequence is 14 residues long. This CDR3 is CASSTLTGLYGYTF. The CDR3 DNA reads TGTGCCAGCAGCACGTTGACAGGGCTCTATGGCTACACCTTC.

The rearrangement uses TRBV14 and TRBJ1-2; no definite D call. The CDR3 has 13 amino acids. V lost 0 bases to trimming and J lost 0 bases, with 2 bases between them. Germline lookup yields CDR1 SGHDN and CDR2 FVKESK. As DNA, the CDR3 is TGTGCCAGCAGCCAAGACACTAACTATGGCTACACCTTC. Translating it yields CASSQDTNYGYTF.

The J gene is TRBJ1-2, the V gene TRBV11-2; D remains unclear. Germline-derived CDR1 and CDR2 are SGHAT and FQNNGV. V lost 2 bases and J 8 bases, leaving 9 bases between the germline ends. This CDR3 region has 12 residues. CDR3 amino acids: CASSLRSGGYTF. In DNA, the CDR3 is TGTGCCAGCAGCTTACGTTCGGGCGGCTACACCTTC.

This clone turned up a few times. The chain links TRBV7-8 to TRBJ2-7, with 13 bases identical to TRBD2. Unmatched junction bases numbered 5, after V lost 2 bases and J lost 4 bases. This CDR3 comprises 16 residues. Germline V lookup: CDR1 SGHVS, CDR2 FQNEAQ. Here the CDR3 DNA reads TGTGCCAGCAGCTTAAAACTAGCGGGGGGGAATTACGAGCAGTACTTC. This encodes CASSLKLAGGNYEQYF. The whole variable domain, filled in from reference TRBV7-8 and TRBJ2-7, reads GAGVSQSPRYKVAKRGQDVALRCDPISGHVSLFWYQQALGQGPEFLTYFQNEAQLDKSGLPSDRFFAERPEGSVSTLKIQRTQQEDSAVYLCASSLKLAGGNYEQYFGPGTRLTVT.

This rearrangement joins TRBV4-3 to TRBJ2-7, with 9 positions matching TRBD2. Unmatched junction bases numbered 12, after V lost 0 bases and J lost 12 bases. Looked up from germline, CDR1 is LGHNA and CDR2 is YSLEER. The CDR3 consists of 15 residues. CDR3 sequence (DNA): TGCGCCAGCAGCCAAGAGAGGGTAGCGGGAGCTTTACGGTACTTC. Translated: CASSQERVAGALRYF.

This chain links TRBV4-2 with TRBJ2-1; TRBD2 aligns across 14 bases. Germline CDR1 LGHNA, CDR2 YNFKEQ. CDR3 size: 18 residues. V was pared by 4 bases and J by 7 bases, with 12 bases of the junction left unmatched. The CDR3: CASSLLATSGGAGNEQFF. In DNA form, the CDR3 reads TGTGCCAGCAGCCTCTTAGCGACTAGCGGGGGGGCAGGTAATGAGCAGTTCTTC.

The rearrangement uses TRBV4-2 and TRBJ2-2; 12 bases are shared with TRBD2. The CDR3 consists of 16 residues. Germline CDR1 is LGHNA and CDR2 is YNFKEQ. V shed 2 bases, J shed 3 bases, and the junction held 1 base outside the gene matches. The CDR3 bases are TGTGCCAGCAGCCAACTAGCGGGAGGGGACACCGGGGAGCTGTTTTTT. Translated: CASSQLAGGDTGELFF.

The chain carries TRBV2 and TRBJ1-1; 7 positions agree with TRBD1. This CDR3 is 14 amino acids long. The V segment lost 7 bases and the J segment 4 bases; nucleotides outside the gene matches: 9. Germline assignment: CDR1 SNHLY and CDR2 FYNNEI. CDR3 amino acids: CASNADRVVTEAFF. CDR3 DNA: TGTGCCAGCAATGCTGACAGGGTGGTCACTGAAGCTTTCTTT.

The V and J genes are TRBV4-3 and TRBJ2-7; D perhaps matches TRBD1 (5 bases). The CDR3 has 15 amino acids. The germline CDR1 and CDR2 sequences are LGHNA and YSLEER. V was trimmed by 1 base and J by 5 bases, leaving 15 bases between them. The CDR3 region is CASSQAQGKVNEQYF. CDR3 sequence (DNA): TGCGCCAGCAGCCAAGCCCAGGGAAAGGTGAACGAGCAGTACTTC.

The chain carries TRBV7-9 and TRBJ2-5; D ambiguous. The J call may be in error: the DNA end matches TRBJ2-7 better. Per the germline V gene, CDR1 is SEHNR and CDR2 is FQNEAQ (reference sequence). The CDR3 is 11 amino acids. The CDR3 reads CASSTSYEQYF. The CDR3 nucleotides read TGTGCCAGCAGCACGTCCTACGAGCAGTACTTC.

The CDR3 coding sequence is TGCAGCGTTGAAAAAGTGGCTAGCGGGAGGGCCGGGGAGACCGGGGAGCTGTTTTTT. Translation: CSVEKVASGRAGETGELFF. This chain connects TRBV29-1 to TRBJ2-2; 12 bases are a match to TRBD2. CDR1 and CDR2 (germline): SQVTM, ANQGSEA. With 2 bases clipped from V and 5 bases from J, the junction kept 15 bases outside the gene matches. This CDR3 is 19 amino acids long.

The chain carries TRBV5-1 and TRBJ1-2, with a tentative D call TRBD1 (5 bases). V was clipped by 0 bases and J by 2 bases, with 8 bases between them. CDR3 length equals 14 residues. Germline CDR1 and CDR2: SGHRS and YFSETQ. CDR3 nucleotides: TGCGCCAGCAGCTTGGCGACAGTAAACTATGGCTACACCTTC. Translated: CASSLATVNYGYTF.

This clone was seen a single time. The chain is built from TRBV6-5 and TRBJ1-2; D is uncertain. The CDR3 is 16 amino acids. The germline V and J ends were trimmed by 0 bases and 5 bases, with 16 bases remaining between them. CDR1 and CDR2 (germline): MNHEY, SVGAGI. The CDR3 nucleotides are TGTGCCAGCAGTTACTCATCGGTAGCTAAAGGGTATGGCTACACCTTC. It translates to CASSYSSVAKGYGYTF.